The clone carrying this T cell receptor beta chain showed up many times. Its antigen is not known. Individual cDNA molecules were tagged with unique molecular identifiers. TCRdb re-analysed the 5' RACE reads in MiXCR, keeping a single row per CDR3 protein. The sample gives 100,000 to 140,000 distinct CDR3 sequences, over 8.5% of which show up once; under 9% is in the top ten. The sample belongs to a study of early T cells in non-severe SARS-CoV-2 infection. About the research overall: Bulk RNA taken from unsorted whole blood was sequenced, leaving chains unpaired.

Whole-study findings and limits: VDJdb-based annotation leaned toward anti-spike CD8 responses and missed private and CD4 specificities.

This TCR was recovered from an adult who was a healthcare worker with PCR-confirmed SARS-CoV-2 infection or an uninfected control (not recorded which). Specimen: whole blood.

DNA for the CDR3: TGCGCCAGCAGCCCAGTAATGACACCTCCCTCCGAGCAGTACTTC. This sequence encodes CASSPVMTPPSEQYF. This chain uses TRBV5-1 with TRBJ2-7, with unresolved D. V was cut by 4 bases and J by 6 bases, with 20 bases left in between. Germline CDR1 SGHRS, CDR2 YFSETQ. This CDR3 region has 15 residues.